The 16 T cell receptor beta chains presented below share a single source sample, sequenced in a study of shared clonotypes between healthy human individuals. TCRdb keeps only in-frame clones here, not all; method: immunoSEQ multiplex PCR. The sample includes a few million clones, over 90% of them seen just once. Sequenced: naive CD4+ T cells from PBMCs. The subset here: CD45RA+ positively selected. The receptor set was obtained from a man younger than 35 in good health. Some clones in this sample may be carry-over from other donors' samples.

The chain combines TRBV21-1 with TRBJ2-7; the table's D call TRBD1 went unverified against the DNA. TRBV21-1 has pseudogene status. The CDR3 spans 14 residues. The CDR3 DNA is TGTGCCAGCAGCGGGACAGGGTCTATCTACGAGCAGTACTTC. The encoded protein is CASSGTGSIYEQYF.

The count of this clone is one. This CDR3 is also generated by other DNA sequences in the sample. The J gene is TRBJ1-4, the V gene TRBV29-1, with D maybe TRBD1 (5 bases). V was trimmed by 6 bases and J by 5 bases, leaving 10 bases between them. The CDR3 contains 12 residues. Looked up from germline, CDR1 is SQVTM and CDR2 is ANQGSEA. In nucleotides, the CDR3 is TGCAGCGTGGGACGGTCGAATGAAAAACTGTTTTTT. Its protein is CSVGRSNEKLFF.

Remarks on this clone: This specimen includes other DNA sequences encoding the same CDR3. The V and J genes are TRBV5-1 and TRBJ2-5, with a weak D call TRBD2 (7 bases). Per germline, CDR1 SGHRS and CDR2 YFSETQ. V was shortened by 0 bases and J by 2 bases, with 11 bases between the two germline ends. The CDR3 is made up of 15 amino acids. CDR3 bases: TGCGCCAGCAGCTTGGCTGGGGGGGCTCAAGAGACCCAGTACTTC. It is translated as CASSLAGGAQETQYF.

V is TRBV27 and J is TRBJ2-7, with D possibly called TRBD1 or TRBD2 (6 bases each). CDR3 length: 14 residues. Germline lookup yields CDR1 MNHEY and CDR2 SMNVEV (reference sequence). The V end lost 8 bases, the J end lost 4 bases, and 18 bases lay between the germline ends. CDR3: CASRRPGAGYEQYF. Here the CDR3 DNA reads TGTGCCAGCCGTCGACCGGGGGCGGGGTACGAGCAGTACTTC.

For the CDR3, the DNA is TGTGCCAGCAGTACATCAATCCCGGACAGGGGGTCAACTAATGAAAAACTGTTTTTT. Translation: CASSTSIPDRGSTNEKLFF. The rearrangement joins TRBV27 to TRBJ1-4, with 10 nucleotides matching TRBD1. CDR1 MNHEY and CDR2 SMNVEV come from the germline V gene (reference sequence). The ends lost 5 bases at V and 0 bases at J; junction bases unmatched: 12. The CDR3 runs to 19 residues.

This rearrangement joins TRBV28 to TRBJ2-1; D not certain. The CDR3 contains 15 residues. V was pared by 2 bases and J by 3 bases, with 11 bases between. The germline V gene encodes CDR1 MDHEN and CDR2 SYDVKM. CDR3 sequence reads: CASSLGKSRYNEQFF. The CDR3 DNA follows: TGTGCCAGCAGTTTAGGCAAATCCCGCTACAATGAGCAGTTCTTC. The entire variable domain, with the rest obtained from reference TRBV28 and TRBJ2-1, is as follows: DVKVTQSSRYLVKRTGEKVFLECVQDMDHENMFWYRQDPGLGLRLIYFSYDVKMKEKGDIPEGYSVSREKKERFSLILESASTNQTSMYLCASSLGKSRYNEQFFGPGTRLTVL.

For this clone: Compared with germline, one end of the junction differs, possibly owing to a read error. The chain uses TRBV7-2 and TRBJ1-5, with TRBD1 as a possible D gene (5 bases). The CDR3 length is 12 residues. Germline V lookup: CDR1 SGHTA, CDR2 FQGNSA. The CDR3 nucleotides are TGTGCCAGCAGCTCAGGGACGGCTTGGCTGGATTTT. Protein product: CASSSGTAWLDF. Complete variable domain (other parts from reference TRBV7-2 and TRBJ1-5): GAGVSQSPSNKVTEKGKDVELRCDPISGHTALYWYRQSLGQGLEFLIYFQGNSAPDKSGLPSDRFSAERTGGSVSTLTIQRTQQEDSAVYLCASSSGTAWLDFGDGTRLSIL.

The gene calls are TRBV7-9 and TRBJ2-7; the match to TRBD1 covers 7 bases. The V and J ends lost 7 bases and 6 bases, in that order; junction bases with no gene match: 12. CDR1 is SEHNR, CDR2 FQNEAQ, per germline (reference sequence). There are 14 residues in the CDR3. Here the CDR3 reads CASTLTGSSGEQYF. The CDR3 nucleotides read TGTGCCAGCACCTTGACAGGGTCATCAGGCGAGCAGTACTTC.

The chain employs TRBV5-5 and TRBJ2-3; tentatively, D is TRBD1 (5 bases). Germline V gene lookup returns CDR1 SGHKS and CDR2 YYEKEE (reference sequence). V was clipped by 7 bases and J by 2 bases, with 20 bases between them. The length of the CDR3 is 16 residues. The CDR3 nucleotides read TGTGCCAGCGCCCGGCAGGGAAGACCCAACACAGATACGCAGTATTTT. Its protein product is CASARQGRPNTDTQYF.

This clone appeared once. This chain joins TRBV27 and TRBJ1-1; tentative D call: TRBD1 (5 bases). The CDR3 spans 15 residues. Germline V CDR1 and CDR2: MNHEY, SMNVEV (reference sequence). V lost 6 bases and J 7 bases, leaving 21 bases between the germline ends. This CDR3 is CASRAGAMPGNEAFF. CDR3 in DNA: TGTGCCAGCAGAGCCGGGGCTATGCCAGGGAATGAAGCTTTCTTT.

The CDR3 sequence is CASSASPQVAKNIQYF. The CDR3 DNA sequence: TGTGCCAGCAGTGCTTCCCCCCAGGTAGCCAAAAACATTCAGTACTTC. V usage is TRBV2 and J usage is TRBJ2-4; D unclear. Per germline, CDR1 SNHLY and CDR2 FYNNEI. The CDR3 extends over 16 amino acids. V lost 4 bases to trimming and J lost 0 bases, with 13 bases between them.

The genes are TRBV6-5 and TRBJ2-1, with D maybe TRBD1 (5 bases). Trimming took 7 bases from V and 7 from J, leaving 17 bases between them. The CDR3 is 14 amino acids. Germline values: CDR1 MNHEY, CDR2 SVGAGI. The CDR3 region has the DNA TGTGCCAGCAAAGGGGTCCATAGAGCAAATGAGCAGTTCTTC. The encoded protein is CASKGVHRANEQFF.

The rearrangement uses TRBV5-6 and TRBJ2-2, with 8 bases that match TRBD2. Per the germline V gene, CDR1 is SGHDT and CDR2 is YYEEEE. Losses at the gene ends were 5 bases for V and 5 bases for J; bases not matched to a gene: 11. This CDR3 is 16 amino acids long. The CDR3 reads CASRFFAGGRTGELFF. The CDR3 DNA follows: TGTGCCAGCAGATTCTTCGCGGGAGGTAGAACCGGGGAGCTGTTTTTT.

The chain carries TRBV5-1 and TRBJ2-3; 7 bases fit TRBD2. Germline loops: CDR1 SGHRS, CDR2 YFSETQ. Losses at the gene ends were 1 base for V and 1 base for J; bases not matched to a gene: 6. This CDR3 is built from 16 residues. In DNA form, the CDR3 reads TGCGCCAGCAGCTTGTCGTCTAGCGGAGGCACAGATACGCAGTATTTT. It encodes CASSLSSSGGTDTQYF.

The J gene is TRBJ2-7, the V gene TRBV28; TRBD1 agrees at 8 bases. There are 15 residues in the CDR3. The germline CDR1 and CDR2 sequences are MDHEN and SYDVKM. V was clipped by 6 bases and J by 2 bases; unmatched bases: 9. The CDR3 bases are TGTGCCAGCAGCCGAACAGGGGGAACCGCCTACGAGCAGTACTTC. It specifies CASSRTGGTAYEQYF.

The chain couples TRBV6-5 to TRBJ1-2; D may be TRBD1 (6 bases). The CDR3 runs 13 residues. The germline V and J ends were trimmed by 5 bases and 4 bases, with 11 bases remaining between them. Per the germline V gene, CDR1 is MNHEY and CDR2 is SVGAGI. The CDR3 region has the DNA TGTGCCAGCAGTATGACAGGCCCCTATGGCTACACCTTC. It codes for CASSMTGPYGYTF.